This is a list of T cell receptor beta chains from one sample in a study of cytomegalovirus exposure and HLA in healthy donors. The method was immunoSEQ multiplex PCR; TCRdb's version includes in-frame clones alone and lacks a portion of them. The sample lists roughly 40,000 clones, 50% occurring once. The sample comprised PBMCs. These receptors came from a human donor in good health. Both conserved end residues are trimmed from each CDR3.

j_gene: TRBJ1-2
v_gene: TRBV28
len: 12
CDR3aa: ASSERDTSYGYT

j_gene: TRBJ2-2
v_gene: TRBV7-2
len: 13
CDR3aa: ASSLKVSGTGELF

j_gene: TRBJ1-2
v_gene: TRBV7-9
len: 12
CDR3aa: ASSPTRVNYGYT

j_gene: TRBJ1-4
v_gene: TRBV28
len: 12
CDR3aa: ASSHSPGFEKLF

j_gene: TRBJ1-2
v_gene: TRBV6-1
len: 12
CDR3aa: ASSVREAQGGYT

j_gene: TRBJ1-5
v_gene: TRBV5-1
len: 13
CDR3aa: ASSLSQGPNQPQH

j_gene: TRBJ1-2
v_gene: TRBV29-1
len: 16
CDR3aa: SVERDTSQLYGSYGYT

j_gene: TRBJ2-1
v_gene: TRBV30
len: 15
CDR3aa: AWSPMYVREGYNEQF

j_gene: TRBJ2-6
v_gene: TRBV5-1
len: 17
CDR3aa: ASSLVSGGLLSGANVLT

j_gene: TRBJ2-1
v_gene: TRBV20-1
len: 8
CDR3aa: SASRNEQF

j_gene: TRBJ2-3
v_gene: TRBV6-1
len: 12
CDR3aa: ASRLQGGTDTQY

j_gene: TRBJ1-5
v_gene: TRBV5-8
len: 16
CDR3aa: ASSIFRGPAHSNQPQH

j_gene: TRBJ2-1
v_gene: TRBV18
len: 15
CDR3aa: ASSPFAPDRVVNEQF

j_gene: TRBJ2-7
v_gene: TRBV28
len: 12
CDR3aa: ASSFPGQLYEQY

j_gene: TRBJ2-3
v_gene: TRBV12-5
len: 12
CDR3aa: ASARDLATDTQY

j_gene: TRBJ2-3
v_gene: TRBV4-1
len: 15
CDR3aa: ASSPHRTSGITDTQY

j_gene: TRBJ2-7
v_gene: TRBV5-1
len: 10
CDR3aa: ASSFTRYEQY

j_gene: TRBJ2-3
v_gene: TRBV11-3
len: 13
CDR3aa: ASSLDRGSTDTQY

j_gene: TRBJ1-3
v_gene: TRBV11-2
len: 13
CDR3aa: ASSLVRLAGNTIY

j_gene: TRBJ1-4
v_gene: TRBV18
len: 13
CDR3aa: ASSPNDRVNEKLF

j_gene: TRBJ1-2
v_gene: TRBV7-9
len: 11
CDR3aa: ASSPSGTGGYT

j_gene: TRBJ1-6
v_gene: TRBV18
len: 13
CDR3aa: ASSAEGASNSPLH

j_gene: TRBJ1-2
v_gene: TRBV6-1
len: 12
CDR3aa: ASMGAGGNYGYT

j_gene: TRBJ1-1
v_gene: TRBV7-9
len: 17
CDR3aa: ASSRTTVPGQGRSTEAF

j_gene: TRBJ1-2
v_gene: TRBV19
len: 15
CDR3aa: ASSIFGSGGAWYGYT

j_gene: TRBJ1-6
v_gene: TRBV27
len: 12
CDR3aa: ASRPGGVGSPLH

j_gene: TRBJ2-1
v_gene: TRBV5-1
len: 12
CDR3aa: ASSVGTRDGEQF

j_gene: TRBJ2-2
v_gene: TRBV7-6
len: 12
CDR3aa: ASSLAEYTGELF

j_gene: TRBJ1-1
v_gene: TRBV7-8
len: 13
CDR3aa: ASSSGTPRNTEAF

j_gene: TRBJ1-2
v_gene: TRBV6-5
len: 14
CDR3aa: ASSYSTGVALWGYT

j_gene: TRBJ2-6
v_gene: TRBV19
len: 14
CDR3aa: ASSIGQTSGANVLT

j_gene: TRBJ2-7
v_gene: TRBV28
len: 14
CDR3aa: ASTPLGAGGLGEQY

j_gene: TRBJ2-2
v_gene: TRBV9
len: 11
CDR3aa: ASSVDKTGELF

j_gene: TRBJ2-3
v_gene: TRBV18
len: 13
CDR3aa: ASSPLAGGTDTQY

j_gene: TRBJ2-7
v_gene: TRBV10-3
len: 12
CDR3aa: ASGLDKGYYEQY

j_gene: TRBJ2-7
v_gene: TRBV28
len: 12
CDR3aa: ASSLDRGPYEQY

j_gene: TRBJ1-4
v_gene: TRBV10-3
len: 15
CDR3aa: AISARTGVQSGEKLF

j_gene: TRBJ1-2
v_gene: TRBV14
len: 10
CDR3aa: ASSQAPVGYP

j_gene: TRBJ1-4
v_gene: TRBV16
len: 13
CDR3aa: ASSQWVTENEKLF

j_gene: TRBJ1-5
v_gene: TRBV18
len: 13
CDR3aa: ASSRDTHSNQPQH

j_gene: TRBJ1-1
v_gene: TRBV7-2
len: 13
CDR3aa: ASSLQTGASTEAF

j_gene: TRBJ2-1
v_gene: TRBV7-3
len: 10
CDR3aa: ASGTGGNEQF

j_gene: TRBJ1-2
v_gene: TRBV18
len: 12
CDR3aa: ASSPPADYYGYT

j_gene: TRBJ1-2
v_gene: TRBV19
len: 9
CDR3aa: ASSTDYGYT

j_gene: TRBJ1-2
v_gene: TRBV11-2
len: 12
CDR3aa: ASSRSDSSYGYT

j_gene: TRBJ1-1
v_gene: TRBV27
len: 12
CDR3aa: ASSLVSRTAEAF

j_gene: TRBJ2-3
v_gene: TRBV2
len: 13
CDR3aa: ASTLGGAGTDTQY

j_gene: TRBJ2-3
v_gene: TRBV11-1
len: 13
CDR3aa: ASSLNRVIADTQY

j_gene: TRBJ2-1
v_gene: TRBV6-5
len: 13
CDR3aa: ASRAGTGFYNEQF

j_gene: TRBJ2-1
v_gene: TRBV9
len: 13
CDR3aa: ASSPQQGAGNEQF

j_gene: TRBJ1-6
v_gene: TRBV7-2
len: 13
CDR3aa: ASSLVRNYNSPLH

j_gene: TRBJ2-1
v_gene: TRBV19
len: 13
CDR3aa: ASSIGGGAGNEQF

j_gene: TRBJ1-3
v_gene: TRBV7-6
len: 10
CDR3aa: ASSPTGHTIY

j_gene: TRBJ2-1
v_gene: TRBV7-9
len: 14
CDR3aa: ASSLGGTSANNEQF

j_gene: TRBJ1-1
v_gene: TRBV23-1
len: 12
CDR3aa: ASGKDRGHTEAF

j_gene: TRBJ1-6
v_gene: TRBV28
len: 14
CDR3aa: ASSFPIVEDNSPLH

j_gene: TRBJ2-1
v_gene: TRBV18
len: 14
CDR3aa: ASSSTPGGNHNEQF

j_gene: TRBJ2-3
v_gene: TRBV9
len: 13
CDR3aa: ASSVGGQGALAQY